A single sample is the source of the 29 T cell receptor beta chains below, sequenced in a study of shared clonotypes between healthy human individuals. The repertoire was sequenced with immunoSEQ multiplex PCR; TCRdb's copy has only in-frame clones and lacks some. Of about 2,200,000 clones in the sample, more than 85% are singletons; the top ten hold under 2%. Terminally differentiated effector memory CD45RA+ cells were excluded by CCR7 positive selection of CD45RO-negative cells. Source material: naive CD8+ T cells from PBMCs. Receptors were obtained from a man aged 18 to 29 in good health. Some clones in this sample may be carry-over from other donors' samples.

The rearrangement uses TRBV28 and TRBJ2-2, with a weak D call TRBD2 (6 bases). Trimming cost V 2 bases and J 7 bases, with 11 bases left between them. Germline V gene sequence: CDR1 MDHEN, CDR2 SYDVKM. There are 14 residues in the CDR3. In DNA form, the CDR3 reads TGTGCCAGCAGTTTAATGGGGGAGGACGGGGAGCTGTTTTTT. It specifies CASSLMGEDGELFF.

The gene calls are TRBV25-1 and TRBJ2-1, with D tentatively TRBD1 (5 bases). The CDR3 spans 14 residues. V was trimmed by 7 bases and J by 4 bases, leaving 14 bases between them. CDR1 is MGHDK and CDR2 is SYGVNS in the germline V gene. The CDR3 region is CASTQGNPYNEQFF. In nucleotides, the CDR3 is TGTGCCAGCACGCAGGGCAACCCATACAATGAGCAGTTCTTC.

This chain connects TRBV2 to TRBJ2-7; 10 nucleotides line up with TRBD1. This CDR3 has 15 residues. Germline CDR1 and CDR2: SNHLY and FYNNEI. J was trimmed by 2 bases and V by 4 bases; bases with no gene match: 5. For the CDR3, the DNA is TGTGCCAGCAGTGGGAGAGACAGGGGGCCCTACGAGCAGTACTTC. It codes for CASSGRDRGPYEQYF.

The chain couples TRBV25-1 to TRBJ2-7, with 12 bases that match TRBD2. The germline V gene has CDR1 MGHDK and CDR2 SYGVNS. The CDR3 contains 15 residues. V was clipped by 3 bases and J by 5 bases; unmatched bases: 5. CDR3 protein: CASSELAGGTHEQYF. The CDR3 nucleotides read TGTGCCAGCAGTGAGCTAGCGGGAGGGACCCACGAGCAGTACTTC.

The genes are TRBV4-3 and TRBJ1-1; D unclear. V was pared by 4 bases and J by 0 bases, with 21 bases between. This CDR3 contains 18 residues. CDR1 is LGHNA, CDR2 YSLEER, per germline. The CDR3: CASSPDVGTGDLNTEAFF. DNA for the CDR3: TGCGCCAGCAGCCCAGATGTGGGTACGGGAGACTTGAACACTGAAGCTTTCTTT.

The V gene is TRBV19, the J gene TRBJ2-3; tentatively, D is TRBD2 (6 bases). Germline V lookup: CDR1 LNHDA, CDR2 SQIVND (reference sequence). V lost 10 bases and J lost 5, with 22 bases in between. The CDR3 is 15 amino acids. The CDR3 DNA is TGTGCCACCCAGGATTGGAGTAGCGGAGGAGATACGCAGTATTTT. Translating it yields CATQDWSSGGDTQYF.

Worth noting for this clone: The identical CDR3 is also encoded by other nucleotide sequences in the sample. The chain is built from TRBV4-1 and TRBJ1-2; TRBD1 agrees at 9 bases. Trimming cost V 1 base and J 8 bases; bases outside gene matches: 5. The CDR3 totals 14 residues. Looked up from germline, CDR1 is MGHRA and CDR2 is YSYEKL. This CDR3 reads CASSQVQGAYGYTF. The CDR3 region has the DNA TGCGCCAGCAGCCAAGTACAGGGGGCATACGGCTACACCTTC.

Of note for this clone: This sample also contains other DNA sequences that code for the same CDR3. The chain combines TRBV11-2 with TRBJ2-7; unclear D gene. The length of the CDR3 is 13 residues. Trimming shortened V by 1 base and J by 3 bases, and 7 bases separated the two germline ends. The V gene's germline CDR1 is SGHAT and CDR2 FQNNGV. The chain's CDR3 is CASSLGQDYEQYF. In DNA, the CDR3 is TGTGCCAGCAGCTTAGGGCAGGACTACGAGCAGTACTTC.

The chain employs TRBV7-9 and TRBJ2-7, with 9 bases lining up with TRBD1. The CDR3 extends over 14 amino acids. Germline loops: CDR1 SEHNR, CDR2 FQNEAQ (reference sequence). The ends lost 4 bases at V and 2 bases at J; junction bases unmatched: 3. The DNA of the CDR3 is TGTGCCAGCAGCTGGACAGGGGACGCCTACGAGCAGTACTTC. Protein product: CASSWTGDAYEQYF.

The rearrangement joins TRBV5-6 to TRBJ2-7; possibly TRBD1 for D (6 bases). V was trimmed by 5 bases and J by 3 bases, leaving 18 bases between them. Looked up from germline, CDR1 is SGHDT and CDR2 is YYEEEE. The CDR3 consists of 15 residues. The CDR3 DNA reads TGTGCCAGCAGTCCTCTGGCTGGGGGCGTCTACGAGCAGTACTTC. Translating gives CASSPLAGGVYEQYF.

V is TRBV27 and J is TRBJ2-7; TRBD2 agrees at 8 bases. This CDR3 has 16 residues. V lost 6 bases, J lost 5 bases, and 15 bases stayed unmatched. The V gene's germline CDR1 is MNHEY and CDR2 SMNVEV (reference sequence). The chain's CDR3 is CASSPYPGGRYHEQYF. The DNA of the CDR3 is TGTGCCAGCAGCCCCTATCCTGGCGGGAGGTACCACGAGCAGTACTTC.

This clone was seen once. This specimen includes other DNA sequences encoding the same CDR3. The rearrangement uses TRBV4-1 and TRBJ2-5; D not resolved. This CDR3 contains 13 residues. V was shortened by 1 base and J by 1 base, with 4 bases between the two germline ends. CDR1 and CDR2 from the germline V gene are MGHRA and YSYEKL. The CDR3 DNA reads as TGCGCCAGCAGCCAAGGTCCCCAAGAGACCCAGTACTTC. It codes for CASSQGPQETQYF.

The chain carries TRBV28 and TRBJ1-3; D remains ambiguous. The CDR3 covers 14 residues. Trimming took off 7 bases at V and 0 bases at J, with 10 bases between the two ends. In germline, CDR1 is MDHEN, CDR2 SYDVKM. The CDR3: CASTSESSGNTIYF. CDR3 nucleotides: TGTGCCAGCACTTCCGAGAGCTCTGGAAACACCATATATTTT. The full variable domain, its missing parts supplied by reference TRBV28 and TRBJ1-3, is DVKVTQSSRYLVKRTGEKVFLECVQDMDHENMFWYRQDPGLGLRLIYFSYDVKMKEKGDIPEGYSVSREKKERFSLILESASTNQTSMYLCASTSESSGNTIYFGEGSWLTVV.

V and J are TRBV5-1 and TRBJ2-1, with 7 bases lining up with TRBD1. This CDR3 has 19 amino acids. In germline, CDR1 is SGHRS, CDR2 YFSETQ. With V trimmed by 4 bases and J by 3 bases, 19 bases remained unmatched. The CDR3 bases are TGCGCCAGCAGCCCAGACAGGGCGCTTTTAGCCGACTACTACAATGAGCAGTTCTTC. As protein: CASSPDRALLADYYNEQFF.

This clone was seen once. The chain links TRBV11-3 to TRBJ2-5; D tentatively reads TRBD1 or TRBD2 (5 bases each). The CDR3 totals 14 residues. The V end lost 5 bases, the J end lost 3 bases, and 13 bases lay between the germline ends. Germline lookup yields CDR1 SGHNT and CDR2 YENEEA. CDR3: CASSVRDGEETQYF. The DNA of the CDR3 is TGTGCCAGCAGCGTCCGGGACGGAGAAGAGACCCAGTACTTC. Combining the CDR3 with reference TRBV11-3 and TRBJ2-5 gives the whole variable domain EAGVVQSPRYKIIEKKQPVAFWCNPISGHNTLYWYLQNLGQGPELLIRYENEEAVDDSQLPKDRFSAERLKGVDSTLKIQPAELGDSAVYLCASSVRDGEETQYFGPGTRLLVL.

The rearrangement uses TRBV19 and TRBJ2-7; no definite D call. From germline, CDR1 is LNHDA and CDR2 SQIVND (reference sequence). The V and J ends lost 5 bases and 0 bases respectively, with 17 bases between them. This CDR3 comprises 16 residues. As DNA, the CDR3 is TGTGCCAGTAGTCCCGGTAGAGGCGGTGACTCCTACGAGCAGTACTTC. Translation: CASSPGRGGDSYEQYF.

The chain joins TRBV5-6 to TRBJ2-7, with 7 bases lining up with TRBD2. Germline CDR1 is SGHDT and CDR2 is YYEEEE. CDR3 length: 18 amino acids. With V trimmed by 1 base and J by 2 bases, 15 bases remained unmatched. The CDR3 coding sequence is TGTGCCAGCAGCTTGTATGTAAGAAGGGGCGGGAGAACCTACGAGCAGTACTTC. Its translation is CASSLYVRRGGRTYEQYF.

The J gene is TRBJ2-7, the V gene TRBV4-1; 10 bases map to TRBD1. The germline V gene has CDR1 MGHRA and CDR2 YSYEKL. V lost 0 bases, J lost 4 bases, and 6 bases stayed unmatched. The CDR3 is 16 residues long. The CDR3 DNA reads TGCGCCAGCAGCCAAGAGAGGACAGGGGGTCTTTACGAGCAGTACTTC. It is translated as CASSQERTGGLYEQYF.

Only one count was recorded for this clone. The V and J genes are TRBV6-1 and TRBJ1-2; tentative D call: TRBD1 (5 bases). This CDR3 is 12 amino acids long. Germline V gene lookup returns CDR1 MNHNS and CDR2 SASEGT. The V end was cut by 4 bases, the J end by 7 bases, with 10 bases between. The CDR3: CASSVRGVGYTF. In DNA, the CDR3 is TGTGCCAGCAGTGTGCGGGGGGTTGGCTACACCTTC.

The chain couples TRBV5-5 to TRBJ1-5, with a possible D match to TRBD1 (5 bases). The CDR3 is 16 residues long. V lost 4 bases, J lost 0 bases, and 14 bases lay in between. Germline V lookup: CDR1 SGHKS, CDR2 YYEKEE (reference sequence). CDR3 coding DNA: TGTGCCAGCAGCCAGCAGGGTAACTATAGCAATCAGCCCCAGCATTTT. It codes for CASSQQGNYSNQPQHF.

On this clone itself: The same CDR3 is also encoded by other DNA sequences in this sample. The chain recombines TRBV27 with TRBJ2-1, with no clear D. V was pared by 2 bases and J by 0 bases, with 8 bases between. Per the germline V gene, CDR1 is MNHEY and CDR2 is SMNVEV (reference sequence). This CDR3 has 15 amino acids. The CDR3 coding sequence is TGTGCCAGCAGTTTAGACATATCCTCCTACAATGAGCAGTTCTTC. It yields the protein CASSLDISSYNEQFF.

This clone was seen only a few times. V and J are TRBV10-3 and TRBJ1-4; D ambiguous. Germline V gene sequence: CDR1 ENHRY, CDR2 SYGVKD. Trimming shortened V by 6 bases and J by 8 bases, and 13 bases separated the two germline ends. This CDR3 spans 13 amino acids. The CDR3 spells CAIRFTLQEKLFF. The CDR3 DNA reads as TGTGCCATCAGATTCACCCTACAGGAAAAACTGTTTTTT.

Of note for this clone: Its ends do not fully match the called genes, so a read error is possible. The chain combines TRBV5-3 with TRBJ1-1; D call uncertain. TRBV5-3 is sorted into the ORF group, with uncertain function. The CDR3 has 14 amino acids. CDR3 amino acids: CASSLALGNTEAFF. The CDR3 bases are TGTGCCAGCAGCTTGGCTCTGGGGAACACTGAAGCTTTCTTT.

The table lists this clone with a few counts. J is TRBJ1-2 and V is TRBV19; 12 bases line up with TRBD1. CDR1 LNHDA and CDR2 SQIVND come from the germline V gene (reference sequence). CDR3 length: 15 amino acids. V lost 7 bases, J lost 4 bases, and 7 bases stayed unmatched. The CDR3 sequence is CASTIGTGGTYGYTF. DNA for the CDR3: TGTGCCAGTACAATCGGGACAGGGGGCACCTATGGCTACACCTTC.

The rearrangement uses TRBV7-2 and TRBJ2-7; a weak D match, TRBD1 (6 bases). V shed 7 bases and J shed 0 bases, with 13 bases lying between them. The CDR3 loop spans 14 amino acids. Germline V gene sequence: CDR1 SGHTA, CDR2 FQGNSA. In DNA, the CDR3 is TGTGCCAGCACCGAAACAGGGAACTCCTACGAGCAGTACTTC. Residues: CASTETGNSYEQYF.

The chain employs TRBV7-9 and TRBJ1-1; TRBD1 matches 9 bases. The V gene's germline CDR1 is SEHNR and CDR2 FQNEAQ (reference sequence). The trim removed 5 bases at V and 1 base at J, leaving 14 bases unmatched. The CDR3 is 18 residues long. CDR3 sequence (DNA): TGTGCCAGCAGCCGTTTAGGGGGACAGGGACAAGCGAACACTGAAGCTTTCTTT. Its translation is CASSRLGGQGQANTEAFF.

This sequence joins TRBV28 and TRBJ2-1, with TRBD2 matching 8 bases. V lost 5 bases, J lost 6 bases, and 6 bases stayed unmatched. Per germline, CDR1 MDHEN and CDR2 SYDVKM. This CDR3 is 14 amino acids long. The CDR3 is CASSGSGLVNEQFF. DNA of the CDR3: TGTGCCAGCAGTGGTTCGGGACTAGTCAATGAGCAGTTCTTC.

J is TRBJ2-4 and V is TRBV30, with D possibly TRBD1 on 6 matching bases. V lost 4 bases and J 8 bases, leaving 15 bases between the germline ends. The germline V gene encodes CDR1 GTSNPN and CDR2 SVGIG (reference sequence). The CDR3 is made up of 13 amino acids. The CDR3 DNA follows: TGTGCCTGGACGGGACGCCCAGGGGACATTCAGTACTTC. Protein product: CAWTGRPGDIQYF.

CDR3 residues: CASSYSTALPNEKLFF. The CDR3 coding sequence is TGTGCCAGCAGTTACTCTACGGCCCTCCCTAATGAAAAACTGTTTTTT. The gene calls are TRBV6-6 and TRBJ1-4; no definite D call. The CDR3 spans 16 residues. CDR1 MNHNY and CDR2 SVGAGI come from the germline V gene (reference sequence). The V end lost 0 bases, the J end lost 3 bases, and 11 bases lay between the germline ends.